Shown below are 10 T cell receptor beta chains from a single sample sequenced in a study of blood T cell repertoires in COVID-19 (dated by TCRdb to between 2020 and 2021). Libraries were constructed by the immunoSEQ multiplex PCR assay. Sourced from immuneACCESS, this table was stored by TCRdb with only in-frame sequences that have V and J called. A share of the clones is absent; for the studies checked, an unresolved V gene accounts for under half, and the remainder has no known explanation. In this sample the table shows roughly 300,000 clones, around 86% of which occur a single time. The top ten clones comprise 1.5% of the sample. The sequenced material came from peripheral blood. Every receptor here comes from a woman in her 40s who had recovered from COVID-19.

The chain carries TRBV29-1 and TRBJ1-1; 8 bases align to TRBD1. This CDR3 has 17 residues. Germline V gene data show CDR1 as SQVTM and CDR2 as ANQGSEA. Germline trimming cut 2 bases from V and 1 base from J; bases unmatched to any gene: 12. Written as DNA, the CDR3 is TGCAGCGTTGAACCCGCAGGGGGCTGGATCGCGAACACTGAAGCTTTCTTT. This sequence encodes CSVEPAGGWIANTEAFF.

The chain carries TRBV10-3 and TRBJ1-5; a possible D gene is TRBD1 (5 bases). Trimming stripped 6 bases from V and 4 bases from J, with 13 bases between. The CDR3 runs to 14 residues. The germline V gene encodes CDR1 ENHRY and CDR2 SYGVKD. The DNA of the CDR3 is TGTGCCATCAGCCCCCGGGGGGAAAATCAGCCCCAGCATTTT. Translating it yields CAISPRGENQPQHF.

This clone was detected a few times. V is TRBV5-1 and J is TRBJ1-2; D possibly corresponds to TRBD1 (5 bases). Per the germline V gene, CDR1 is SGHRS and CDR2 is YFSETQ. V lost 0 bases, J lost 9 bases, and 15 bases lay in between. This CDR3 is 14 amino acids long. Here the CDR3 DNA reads TGCGCCAGCAGCTTGGCCTCGGGAGGGGAGCGCTACACCTTC. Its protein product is CASSLASGGERYTF.

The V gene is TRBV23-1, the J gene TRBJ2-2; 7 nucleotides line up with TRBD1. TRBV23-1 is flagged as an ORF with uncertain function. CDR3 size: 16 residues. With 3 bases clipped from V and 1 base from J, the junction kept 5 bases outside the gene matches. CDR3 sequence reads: CASSHPGQLNTGELFF. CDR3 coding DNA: TGCGCCAGCAGTCACCCGGGACAGTTGAACACCGGGGAGCTGTTTTTT.

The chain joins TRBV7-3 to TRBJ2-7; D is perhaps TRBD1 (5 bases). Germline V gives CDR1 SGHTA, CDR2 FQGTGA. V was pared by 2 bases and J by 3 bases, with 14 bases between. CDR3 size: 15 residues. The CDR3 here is CASSLSPVRGYEQYF. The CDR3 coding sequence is TGTGCCAGCAGCTTATCCCCGGTAAGGGGCTACGAGCAGTACTTC. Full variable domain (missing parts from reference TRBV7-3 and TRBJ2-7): GAGVSQTPSNKVTEKGKYVELRCDPISGHTALYWYRQSLGQGPEFLIYFQGTGAADDSGLPNDRFFAVRPEGSVSTLKIQRTERGDSAVYLCASSLSPVRGYEQYFGPGTRLTVT.

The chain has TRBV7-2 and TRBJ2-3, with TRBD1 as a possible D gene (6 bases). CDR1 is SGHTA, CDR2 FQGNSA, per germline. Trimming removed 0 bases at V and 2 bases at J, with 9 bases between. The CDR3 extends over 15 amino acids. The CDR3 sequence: CASSLAGAITDTQYF. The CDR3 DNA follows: TGTGCCAGCAGCTTAGCGGGGGCCATCACAGATACGCAGTATTTT.

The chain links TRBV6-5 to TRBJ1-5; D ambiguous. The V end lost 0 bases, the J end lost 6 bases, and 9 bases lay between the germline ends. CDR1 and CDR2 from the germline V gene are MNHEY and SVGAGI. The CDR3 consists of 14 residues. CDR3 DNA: TGTGCCAGCAGTTACTCTCCAGGCGCTCAGCCCCAGCATTTT. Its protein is CASSYSPGAQPQHF.

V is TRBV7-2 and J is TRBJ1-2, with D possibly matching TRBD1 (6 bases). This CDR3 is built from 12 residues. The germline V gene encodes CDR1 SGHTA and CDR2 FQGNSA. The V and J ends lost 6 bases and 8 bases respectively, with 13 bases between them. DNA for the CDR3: TGTGCCAGCAGTCGTCCCGGGACAGGCTACACCTTC. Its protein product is CASSRPGTGYTF.

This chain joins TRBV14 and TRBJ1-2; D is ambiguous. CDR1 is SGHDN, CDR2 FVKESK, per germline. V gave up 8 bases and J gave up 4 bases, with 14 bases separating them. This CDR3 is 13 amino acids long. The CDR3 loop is CASSPSDSYGYTF. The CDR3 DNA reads TGTGCCAGCTCCCCCTCTGACTCCTATGGCTACACCTTC.

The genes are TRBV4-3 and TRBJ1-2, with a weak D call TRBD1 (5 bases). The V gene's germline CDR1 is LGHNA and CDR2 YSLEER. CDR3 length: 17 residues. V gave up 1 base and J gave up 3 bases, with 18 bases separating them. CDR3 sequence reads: CASSQVTGESLDYGYTF. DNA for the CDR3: TGCGCCAGCAGCCAAGTTACGGGGGAAAGTCTGGACTATGGCTACACCTTC.